This T cell receptor beta chain emerged from a study of cytomegalovirus exposure and HLA in healthy donors. This CDR3 is built from 13 residues. Per the germline V gene, CDR1 is SGHRS and CDR2 is YFSETQ. Trimming removed 0 bases at V and 3 bases at J, with 7 bases between. It was with 60 Vbeta and 13 Jbeta primers that the PCR ran. Sequenced by immunoSEQ multiplex PCR; TCRdb stores in-frame clones only, minus some. The table shows approximately 190,000 clones, with around 83% occurring only once. The receptor's source is a woman younger than 35 in good health and CMV-seronegative. The specimen was PBMCs. This chain uses TRBV5-1 with TRBJ2-7; D is ambiguous. In DNA, the CDR3 is TGCGCCAGCAGCTTGGTTTCGGGCTACGAGCAGTACTTC. Translation gives CASSLVSGYEQYF. Variable domain in full (rest from reference TRBV5-1 and TRBJ2-7): KAGVTQTPRYLIKTRGQQVTLSCSPISGHRSVSWYQQTPGQGLQFLFEYFSETQRNKGNFPGRFSGRQFSNSRSEMNVSTLELGDSALYLCASSLVSGYEQYFGPGTRLTVT.